These 8 T cell receptor beta chains came from one sample sequenced in a study of blood T cell repertoires in COVID-19. The protocol was immunoSEQ multiplex PCR, while the TCRdb copy is restricted to in-frame clones and leaves out a portion. Of approximately 270,000 clones in the sample, roughly nine tenths were seen once. The specimen sequenced was PBMCs or T cells enriched from blood (not recorded which). The source of these receptors is a human donor in a cohort exposed to, infected with or recovered from COVID-19 (not recorded which). The donor label of this sample is uncertain.

This sequence joins TRBV2 and TRBJ2-2; D is uncertain. The CDR3 loop spans 14 amino acids. Between the trimmed V and J ends, which lost 0 bases and 4 bases, there was a span of 6 bases. Germline CDR1 is SNHLY and CDR2 is FYNNEI. The CDR3 DNA sequence: TGTGCCAGCAGTGAAGCGAGGAGCACCGGGGAGCTGTTTTTT. Its translation is CASSEARSTGELFF.

This chain links TRBV5-4 with TRBJ2-5, with 8 bases aligning to TRBD1. This CDR3 comprises 15 residues. V trimming: 1 base; J trimming: 4 bases; junction bases outside the gene matches: 6. Germline loops: CDR1 SGHNT, CDR2 YYREEE (reference sequence). The CDR3, as DNA: TGTGCCAGCAGCTTGTCAGGGGGCCTAATAGAGACCCAGTACTTC. Translating it yields CASSLSGGLIETQYF. The full variable domain, with the rest looked up from reference TRBV5-4 and TRBJ2-5, is ETGVTQSPTHLIKTRGQQVTLRCSSQSGHNTVSWYQQALGQGPQFIFQYYREEENGRGNFPPRFSGLQFPNYSSELNVNALELDDSALYLCASSLSGGLIETQYFGPGTRLLVL.

The V call is TRBV6-7, the J call TRBJ1-6; D remains unclear. TRBV6-7 is known as an ORF, though its function is uncertain. The CDR3 sequence is 16 residues long. Trimming left V 5 bases short and J 0 bases short, with 11 bases between. The CDR3, as DNA: TGTGCCAGCAGTCTAGGTCACCACTCCTATAATTCACCCCTCCACTTT. Its translation: CASSLGHHSYNSPLHF.

V usage is TRBV7-9 and J usage is TRBJ1-5, with 10 bases identical to TRBD1. The ends lost 5 bases at V and 4 bases at J; junction bases unmatched: 5. Germline V gene data show CDR1 as SEHNR and CDR2 as FQNEAQ (reference sequence). The CDR3 has 15 amino acids. CDR3: CASSRQGADNQPQHF. Written as DNA, the CDR3 is TGTGCCAGCAGCCGACAGGGGGCCGATAATCAGCCCCAGCATTTT. Combining the CDR3 with reference TRBV7-9 and TRBJ1-5 gives the whole variable domain DTGVSQNPRHKITKRGQNVTFRCDPISEHNRLYWYRQTLGQGPEFLTYFQNEAQLEKSRLLSDRFSAERPKGSFSTLEIQRTEQGDSAMYLCASSRQGADNQPQHFGDGTRLSIL.

This clone appeared a single time. This specimen includes other DNA sequences encoding the same CDR3. V gene TRBV5-1 combines with J gene TRBJ2-1; 9 bases align to TRBD2. The germline gives CDR1 SGHRS, CDR2 YFSETQ. V lost 0 bases, J lost 5 bases, and 3 bases stayed unmatched. The CDR3 length is 15 residues. The CDR3 nucleotides read TGCGCCAGCAGCTTGGTGGCGGGGGGGAACAATGAGCAGTTCTTC. It is translated as CASSLVAGGNNEQFF.

This clone was seen only once. V gene TRBV7-2 combines with J gene TRBJ2-5, with 12 positions matching TRBD2. CDR3 length equals 18 residues. CDR1 SGHTA and CDR2 FQGNSA come from the germline V gene. After removal of 4 bases from V and 4 bases from J, the junction contained 13 bases not matched to a gene. The CDR3 is CASSSTSGGPTYLETQYF. The CDR3 coding sequence is TGTGCCAGCAGCTCCACTAGCGGGGGGCCTACTTACCTAGAGACCCAGTACTTC.

J is TRBJ2-5 and V is TRBV18; 7 bases line up with TRBD2. The CDR3 consists of 15 residues. Germline lookup yields CDR1 KGHSH and CDR2 LQKENI. The J segment lost 1 base and the V segment lost 1 base, leaving 3 bases of the junction unmatched. DNA of the CDR3: TGTGCCAGCTCACCACGGCTAGCGGTCCAAGAGACCCAGTACTTC. This gives the protein CASSPRLAVQETQYF. The full variable domain, with the rest looked up from reference TRBV18 and TRBJ2-5, is NAGVMQNPRHLVRRRGQEARLRCSPMKGHSHVYWYRQLPEEGLKFMVYLQKENIIDESGMPKERFSAEFPKEGPSILRIQQVVRGDSAAYFCASSPRLAVQETQYFGPGTRLLVL.

The rearrangement joins TRBV6-4 to TRBJ2-1; D gene ambiguous. V was shortened by 2 bases and J by 8 bases, with 13 bases between the two germline ends. Germline loops: CDR1 MRHNA, CDR2 SNTAGT. This CDR3 spans 14 amino acids. The CDR3 spells CASSDEETVDEQFF. CDR3 DNA: TGTGCCAGCAGTGACGAGGAGACCGTCGATGAGCAGTTCTTC.